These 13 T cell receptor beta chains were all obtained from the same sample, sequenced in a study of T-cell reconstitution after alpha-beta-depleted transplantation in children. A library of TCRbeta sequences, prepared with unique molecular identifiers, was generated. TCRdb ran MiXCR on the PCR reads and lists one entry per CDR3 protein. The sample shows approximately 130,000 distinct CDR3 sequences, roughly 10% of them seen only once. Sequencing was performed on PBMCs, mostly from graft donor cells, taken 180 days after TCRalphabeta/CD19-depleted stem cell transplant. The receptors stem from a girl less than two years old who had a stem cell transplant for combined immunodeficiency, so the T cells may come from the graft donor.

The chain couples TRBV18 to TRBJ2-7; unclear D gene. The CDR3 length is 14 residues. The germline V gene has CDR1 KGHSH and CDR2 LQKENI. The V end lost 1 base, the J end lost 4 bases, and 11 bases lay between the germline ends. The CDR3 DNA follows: TGTGCCAGCTCACCACAGGGATTCATGTACGAGCAGTACTTC. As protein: CASSPQGFMYEQYF.

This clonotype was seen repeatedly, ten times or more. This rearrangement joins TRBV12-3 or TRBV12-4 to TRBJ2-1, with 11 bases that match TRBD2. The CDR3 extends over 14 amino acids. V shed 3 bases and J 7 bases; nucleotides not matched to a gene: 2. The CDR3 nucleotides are TGTGCCAGCAGTTTTAGCGGGGGGGCAAATGAGCAGTTCTTC. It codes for CASSFSGGANEQFF.

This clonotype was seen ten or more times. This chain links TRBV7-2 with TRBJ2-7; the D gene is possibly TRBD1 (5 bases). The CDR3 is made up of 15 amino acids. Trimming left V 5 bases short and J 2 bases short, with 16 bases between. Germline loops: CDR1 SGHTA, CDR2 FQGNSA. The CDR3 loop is CASSHDSSRAYEQYF. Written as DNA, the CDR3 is TGTGCCAGCAGCCACGACAGTTCCAGGGCCTACGAGCAGTACTTC.

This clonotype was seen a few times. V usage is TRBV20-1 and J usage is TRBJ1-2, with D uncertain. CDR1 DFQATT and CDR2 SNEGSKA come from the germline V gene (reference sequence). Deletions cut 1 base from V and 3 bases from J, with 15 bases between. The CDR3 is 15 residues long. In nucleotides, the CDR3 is TGCAGTGCTAGAGCCCCCGGGGTCCAGCACTATGGCTACACCTTC. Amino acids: CSARAPGVQHYGYTF.

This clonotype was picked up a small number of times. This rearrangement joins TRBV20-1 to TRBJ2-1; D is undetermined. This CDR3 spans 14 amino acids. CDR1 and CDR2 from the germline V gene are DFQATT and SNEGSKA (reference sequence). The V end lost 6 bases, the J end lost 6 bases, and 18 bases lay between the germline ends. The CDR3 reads CSAYLPLNSNEQFF. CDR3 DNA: TGCAGTGCCTACTTACCCCTCAATTCCAATGAGCAGTTCTTC.

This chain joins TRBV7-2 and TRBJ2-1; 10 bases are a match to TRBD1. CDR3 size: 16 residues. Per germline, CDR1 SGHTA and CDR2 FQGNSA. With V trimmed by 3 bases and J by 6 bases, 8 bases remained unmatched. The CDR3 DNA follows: TGTGCCAGCAGCTTTCGACAGGGGGCGTTAGGCAATGAGCAGTTCTTC. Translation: CASSFRQGALGNEQFF.

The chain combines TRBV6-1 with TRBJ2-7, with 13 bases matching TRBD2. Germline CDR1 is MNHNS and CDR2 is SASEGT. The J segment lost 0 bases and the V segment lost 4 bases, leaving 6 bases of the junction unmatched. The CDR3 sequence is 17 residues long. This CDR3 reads CASSALAGGPSSYEQYF. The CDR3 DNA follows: TGTGCCAGCAGTGCACTAGCGGGAGGGCCCAGCTCCTACGAGCAGTACTTC.

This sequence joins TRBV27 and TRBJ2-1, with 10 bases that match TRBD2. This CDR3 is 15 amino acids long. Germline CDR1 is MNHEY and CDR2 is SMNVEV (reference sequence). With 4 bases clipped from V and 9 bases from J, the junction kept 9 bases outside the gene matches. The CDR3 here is CASSWLAGALSEQFF. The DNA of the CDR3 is TGTGCCAGCAGTTGGCTAGCGGGAGCCCTCAGTGAGCAGTTCTTC.

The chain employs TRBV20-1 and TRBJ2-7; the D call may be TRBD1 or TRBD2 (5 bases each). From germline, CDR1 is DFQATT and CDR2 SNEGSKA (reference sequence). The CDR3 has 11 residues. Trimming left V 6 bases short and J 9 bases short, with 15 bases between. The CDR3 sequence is CSAERWDGQYF. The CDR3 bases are TGCAGTGCCGAGCGCTGGGACGGGCAGTACTTC.

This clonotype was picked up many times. The chain's CDR3 is CSALGTAYEQYF. CDR3 in DNA: TGCAGTGCCCTTGGGACAGCCTACGAGCAGTACTTC. V gene TRBV20-1 combines with J gene TRBJ2-7, with 7 bases lining up with TRBD1. This CDR3 region has 12 residues. The germline V gene has CDR1 DFQATT and CDR2 SNEGSKA (reference sequence). The V gene end was trimmed by 6 bases and the J gene end by 2 bases; junction bases not matched to a gene: 4.

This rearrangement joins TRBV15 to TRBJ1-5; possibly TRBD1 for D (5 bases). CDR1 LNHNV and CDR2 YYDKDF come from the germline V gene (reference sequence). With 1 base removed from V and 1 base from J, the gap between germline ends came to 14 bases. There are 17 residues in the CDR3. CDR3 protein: CATSRGWGGTSNQPQHF. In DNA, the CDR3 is TGTGCCACCAGCAGAGGGTGGGGGGGGACGAGCAATCAGCCCCAGCATTTT.

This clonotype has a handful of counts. CDR3 amino acids: CASSLAAESNQPQHF. CDR3 sequence (DNA): TGTGCCAGCAGTTTAGCAGCGGAGAGCAATCAGCCCCAGCATTTT. The chain has TRBV28 and TRBJ1-5; D is unresolved. The V gene lost 2 bases and the J gene lost 1 base, with 9 bases spanning the gap. Germline V gives CDR1 MDHEN, CDR2 SYDVKM. The CDR3 totals 15 residues.

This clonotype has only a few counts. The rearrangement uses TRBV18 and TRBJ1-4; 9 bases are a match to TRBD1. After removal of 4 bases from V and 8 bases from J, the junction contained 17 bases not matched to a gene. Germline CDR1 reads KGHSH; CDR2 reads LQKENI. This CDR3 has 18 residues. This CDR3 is CASSQTGTGTVSIEKLFF. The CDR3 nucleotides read TGTGCCAGCTCACAAACCGGGACAGGGACTGTTTCAATCGAAAAACTGTTTTTT. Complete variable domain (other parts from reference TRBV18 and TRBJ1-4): NAGVMQNPRHLVRRRGQEARLRCSPMKGHSHVYWYRQLPEEGLKFMVYLQKENIIDESGMPKERFSAEFPKEGPSILRIQQVVRGDSAAYFCASSQTGTGTVSIEKLFFGSGTQLSVL.